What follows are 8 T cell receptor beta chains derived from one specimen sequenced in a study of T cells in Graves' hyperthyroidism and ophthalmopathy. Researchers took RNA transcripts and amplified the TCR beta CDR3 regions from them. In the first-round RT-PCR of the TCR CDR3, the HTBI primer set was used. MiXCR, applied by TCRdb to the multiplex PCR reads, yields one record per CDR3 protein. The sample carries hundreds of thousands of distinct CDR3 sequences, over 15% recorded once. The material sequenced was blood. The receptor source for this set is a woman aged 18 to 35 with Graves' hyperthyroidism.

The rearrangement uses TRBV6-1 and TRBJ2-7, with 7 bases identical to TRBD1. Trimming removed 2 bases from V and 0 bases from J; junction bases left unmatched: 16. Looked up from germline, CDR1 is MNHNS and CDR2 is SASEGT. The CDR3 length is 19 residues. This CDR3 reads CASSESYTDRVGPSYEQYF. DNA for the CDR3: TGTGCCAGCAGTGAATCTTATACTGACAGGGTGGGACCCTCCTACGAGCAGTACTTC.

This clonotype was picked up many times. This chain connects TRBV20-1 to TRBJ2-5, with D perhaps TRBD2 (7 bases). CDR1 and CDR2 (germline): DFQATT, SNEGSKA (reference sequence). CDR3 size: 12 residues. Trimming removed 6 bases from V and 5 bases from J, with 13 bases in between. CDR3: CSARRGGETQYF. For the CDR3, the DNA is TGCAGTGCCCGGAGGGGGGGGGAGACCCAGTACTTC.

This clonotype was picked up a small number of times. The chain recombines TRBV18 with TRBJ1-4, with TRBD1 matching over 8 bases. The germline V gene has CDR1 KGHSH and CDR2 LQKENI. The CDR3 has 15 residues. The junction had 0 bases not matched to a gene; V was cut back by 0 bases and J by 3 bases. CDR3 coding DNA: TGTGCCAGCTCACCACCGGGACAGGCTAATGAAAAACTGTTTTTT. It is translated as CASSPPGQANEKLFF.

The CDR3 protein is CASIGGGRYNEQFF. The CDR3 DNA follows: TGTGCCAGTATCGGCGGGGGGCGATACAATGAGCAGTTCTTC. The rearrangement links TRBV19 to TRBJ2-1; 8 nucleotides match TRBD2. The germline CDR1 and CDR2 sequences are LNHDA and SQIVND (reference sequence). V was pared by 7 bases and J by 4 bases, with 6 bases of the junction left unmatched. The CDR3 length is 14 residues.

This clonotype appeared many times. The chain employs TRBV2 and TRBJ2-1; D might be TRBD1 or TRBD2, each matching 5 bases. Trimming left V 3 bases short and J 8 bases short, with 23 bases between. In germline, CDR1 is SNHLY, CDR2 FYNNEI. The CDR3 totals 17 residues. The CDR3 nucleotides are TGTGCCAGCAGTGATTTTAAGGGGAGACCCTCTTCCCATGAGCAGTTCTTC. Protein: CASSDFKGRPSSHEQFF. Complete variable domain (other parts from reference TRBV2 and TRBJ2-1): EPEVTQTPSHQVTQMGQEVILRCVPISNHLYFYWYRQILGQKVEFLVSFYNNEISEKSEIFDDQFSVERPDGSNFTLKIRSTKLEDSAMYFCASSDFKGRPSSHEQFFGPGTRLTVL.

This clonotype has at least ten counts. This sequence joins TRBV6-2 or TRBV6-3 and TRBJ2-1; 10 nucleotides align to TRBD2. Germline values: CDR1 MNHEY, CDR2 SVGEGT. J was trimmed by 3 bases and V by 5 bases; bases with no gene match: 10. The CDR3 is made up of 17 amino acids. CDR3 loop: CASSPREGLAFYNEQFF. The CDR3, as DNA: TGTGCCAGCAGTCCCCGGGAGGGACTAGCGTTCTACAATGAGCAGTTCTTC.

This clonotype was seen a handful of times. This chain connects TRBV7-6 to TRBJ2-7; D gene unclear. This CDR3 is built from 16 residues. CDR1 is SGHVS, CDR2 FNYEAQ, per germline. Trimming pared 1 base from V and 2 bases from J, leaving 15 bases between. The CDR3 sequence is CASSLGVAISPYEQYF. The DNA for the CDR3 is TGTGCCAGCAGCTTAGGGGTTGCAATTAGCCCCTACGAGCAGTACTTC.

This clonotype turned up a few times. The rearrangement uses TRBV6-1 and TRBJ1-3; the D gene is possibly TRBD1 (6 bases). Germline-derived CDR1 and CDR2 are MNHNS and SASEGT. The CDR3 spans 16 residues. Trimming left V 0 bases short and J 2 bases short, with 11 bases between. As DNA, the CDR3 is TGTGCCAGCAGTGAAGCGGGGGGGGCGACTGGAAACACCATATATTTT. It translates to CASSEAGGATGNTIYF.